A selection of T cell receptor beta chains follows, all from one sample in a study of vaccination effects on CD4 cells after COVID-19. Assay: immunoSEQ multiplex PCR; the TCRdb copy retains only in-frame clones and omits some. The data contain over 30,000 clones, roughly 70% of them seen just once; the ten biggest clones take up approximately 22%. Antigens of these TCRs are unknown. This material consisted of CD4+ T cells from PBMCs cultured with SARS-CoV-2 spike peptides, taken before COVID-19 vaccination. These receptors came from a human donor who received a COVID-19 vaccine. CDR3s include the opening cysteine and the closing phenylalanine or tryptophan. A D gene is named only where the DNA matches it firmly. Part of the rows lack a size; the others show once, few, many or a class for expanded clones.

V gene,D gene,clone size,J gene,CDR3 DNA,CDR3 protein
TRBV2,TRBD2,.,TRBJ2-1,TGTGCCAGCAGTGGAGGACTAGCGGGAGTCTCCTACAATGAGCAGTTCTTC,CASSGGLAGVSYNEQFF
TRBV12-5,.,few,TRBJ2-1,TGTGCTAGTGGTTTCGGGAATCAGCAGTTCTTC,CASGFGNQQFF
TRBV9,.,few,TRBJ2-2,TGTGCCAGCAGCGTAGGAGGGGACGACACCGGGGAGCTGTTTTTT,CASSVGGDDTGELFF
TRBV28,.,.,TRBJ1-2,TGTGCCAGCAACTCTGGTCCGAATTCCCGTGGCTACACCTTC,CASNSGPNSRGYTF
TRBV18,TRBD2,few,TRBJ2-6,TGTGCCAGCTCACGGGTTCGAGCGGGAGCCTCTGGGGCCAACGTCCTGACTTTC,CASSRVRAGASGANVLTF
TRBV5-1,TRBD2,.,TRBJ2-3,TGCGCCAGCAGCACCGGGGGGGGCACAGATACGCAGTATTTT,CASSTGGGTDTQYF
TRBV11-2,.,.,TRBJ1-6,TGTGCCAGCAGCCGGAAAGTAAAGGCAGTTAATTCACCCCTCCACTTT,CASSRKVKAVNSPLHF
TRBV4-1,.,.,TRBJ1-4,TGCGCCAGCAGCCAGGTCCCGGGACCCACTAATGAAAAACTGTTTTTT,CASSQVPGPTNEKLFF
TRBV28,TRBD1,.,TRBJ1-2,TGTGCCAGCAGTCCCGGGACAGCTAAGTATGGCTACACCTTC,CASSPGTAKYGYTF
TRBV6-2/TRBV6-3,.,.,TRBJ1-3,TGTGCCAGCAGTTACTCCCGAAGGGCAGGAGGAAGAACTGGAAACACCATATATTTT,CASSYSRRAGGRTGNTIYF
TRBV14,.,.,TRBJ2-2,TGTGCCAGCAGCCCGTCTGTCGGGGGATCCGGGGAGCTGTTTTTT,CASSPSVGGSGELFF
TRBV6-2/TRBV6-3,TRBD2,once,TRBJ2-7,TGTGCCAGCAGTATGGGATTGGGAGCGGGGTCCTCCTACGAGCAGTACTTC,CASSMGLGAGSSYEQYF
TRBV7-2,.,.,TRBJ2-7,TGTGCCAGCAGCCGGACGGCAACCTACGAGCAGTACTTC,CASSRTATYEQYF
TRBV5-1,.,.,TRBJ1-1,TGCGCCAGCAGCTTGGATGGCGGGGGCGTAGCTGCTGAAGCTTTCTTT,CASSLDGGGVAAEAFF
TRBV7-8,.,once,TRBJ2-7,TGTGCCAGCAGCTTCTTGGGGGGATCGGTAGGGGAGCAGTACTTC,CASSFLGGSVGEQYF
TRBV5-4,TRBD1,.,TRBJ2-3,TGTGCCAGCAGCTTGGGAGGGACAGAAGGGGATACGCAGTATTTT,CASSLGGTEGDTQYF
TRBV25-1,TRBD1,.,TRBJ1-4,TGTGCCACCACCGGGACAGGGCAAGGAAAACTGTTTTTT,CATTGTGQGKLFF
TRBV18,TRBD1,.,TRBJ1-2,TGTGCCAGCTCTCATAGAGACAGGGTGAGAGCCGATGGCTACACCTTC,CASSHRDRVRADGYTF
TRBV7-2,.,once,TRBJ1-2,TGTGCCAGCAGCTTAAAGGGGGGCTTCTATGGCTACACCTTC,CASSLKGGFYGYTF
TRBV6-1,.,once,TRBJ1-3,TGTGCCAGCAGTGAACCCGTTTGGTTAGCAGGGGCGGACACCATATATTTT,CASSEPVWLAGADTIYF
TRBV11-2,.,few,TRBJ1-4,TGTGCCAGCAGCTTAGTAGTGGGGGAAAAACTGTTTTTT,CASSLVVGEKLFF
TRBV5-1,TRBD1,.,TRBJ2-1,TGCGCCAGCAGCTTGGGGGACAGTCTATACAATGAGCAGTTCTTC,CASSLGDSLYNEQFF
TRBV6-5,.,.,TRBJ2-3,TGTGCCAGCAGTTACTCTATCACAGATACGCAGTATTTT,CASSYSITDTQYF
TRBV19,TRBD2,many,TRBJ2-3,TGTGCCAGTAGTGTAGCGGGGGAAACGCAGTATTTT,CASSVAGETQYF
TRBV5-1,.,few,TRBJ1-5,TGCGCCAGCAGCTTGGGGGACCTAAATCAGCCCCAGCATTTT,CASSLGDLNQPQHF
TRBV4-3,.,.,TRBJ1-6,TGCGCCAGCAGCCAAGATCGCGGAGCTGGTGCACCCCTCCACTTT,CASSQDRGAGAPLHF
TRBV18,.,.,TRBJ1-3,TGTGCCAGCTCACAAGGACCGCCTGGAAACTCTGGAAACACCATATATTTT,CASSQGPPGNSGNTIYF
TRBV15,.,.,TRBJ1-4,TGTGCCACCAGCAGAGGAATCCAGGGAAGGGAAAAACTGTTTTTT,CATSRGIQGREKLFF
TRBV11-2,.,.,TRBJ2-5,TGTGCCAGCAGCTTAGATCTAGGTGTGGCACAAGAGACCCAGTACTTC,CASSLDLGVAQETQYF
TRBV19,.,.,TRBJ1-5,TGTGCCAGTAGTATAGGCCATCAGCCCCAGCATTTT,CASSIGHQPQHF
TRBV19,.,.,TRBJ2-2,TGTGCCAGTAGCAGACTAGGCTTAGGGGGCACCGGGGAGCTGTTTTTT,CASSRLGLGGTGELFF
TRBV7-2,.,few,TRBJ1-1,TGTGCCAGCAGCTTACCAGGAGTAGGAACTGAAGCTTTCTTT,CASSLPGVGTEAFF
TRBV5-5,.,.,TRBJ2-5,TGTGCCAGCAGCTCGACAAACCAAGAGACCCAGTACTTC,CASSSTNQETQYF
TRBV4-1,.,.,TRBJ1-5,TGCGCCAGCAGCCAAGACGAGGCCCCTTTGCATTTT,CASSQDEAPLHF
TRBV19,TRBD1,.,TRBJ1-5,TGTGCCAGTAGTATACAGGGGGCCTCGGGCAATCAGCCCCAGCATTTT,CASSIQGASGNQPQHF
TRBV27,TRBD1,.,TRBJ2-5,TGTGCCAGCAGTTTATCGGGACAGGGGGCTGAGACCCAGTACTTC,CASSLSGQGAETQYF
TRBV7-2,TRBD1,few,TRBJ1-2,TGTGCCAGCAGATGGGAGGGGGCTAACGGCTACACCTTC,CASRWEGANGYTF
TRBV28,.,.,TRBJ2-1,TGTGCCAGCAGTTTATCTCGGGGTTTCAGCTCCTACAATGAGCAGTTCTTC,CASSLSRGFSSYNEQFF
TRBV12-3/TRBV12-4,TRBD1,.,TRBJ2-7,TGTGCCAGCAGGTCGACAGGGGCCTACGAGCAGTACTTC,CASRSTGAYEQYF
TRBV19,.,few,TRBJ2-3,TGTGCCAGTAGTATAGATAAATGGGATACGCAGTATTTT,CASSIDKWDTQYF
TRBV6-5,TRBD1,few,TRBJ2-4,TGTGCCAGCAGTTACTTACAGGGGAACATTCAGTACTTC,CASSYLQGNIQYF
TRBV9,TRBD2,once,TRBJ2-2,TGTGCCAGCAGACGGACTAGCGACACCGGGGAGCTGTTTTTT,CASRRTSDTGELFF
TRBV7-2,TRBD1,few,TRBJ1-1,TGTGCCAGCAGCCACTCAGGGGGGACGGGAGCTTTCTTT,CASSHSGGTGAFF
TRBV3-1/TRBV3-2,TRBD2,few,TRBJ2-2,TGTGCCAGCAGGGACCTGATAGCGGGGAAGAACACCGGGGAGCTGTTTTTT,CASRDLIAGKNTGELFF